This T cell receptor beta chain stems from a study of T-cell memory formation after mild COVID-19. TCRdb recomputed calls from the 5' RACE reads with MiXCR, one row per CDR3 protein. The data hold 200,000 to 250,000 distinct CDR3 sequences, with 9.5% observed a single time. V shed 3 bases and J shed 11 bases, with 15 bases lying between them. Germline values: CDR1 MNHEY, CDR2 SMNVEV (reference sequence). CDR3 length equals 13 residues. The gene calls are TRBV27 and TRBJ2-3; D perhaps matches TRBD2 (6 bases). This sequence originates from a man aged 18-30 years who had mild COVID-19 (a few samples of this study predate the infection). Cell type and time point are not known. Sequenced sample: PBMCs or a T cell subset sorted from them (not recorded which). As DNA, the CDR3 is TGTGCCAGCAGTTTCTTCGGCGGGGATGGGCAGTATTTT. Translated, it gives CASSFFGGDGQYF.